This T cell receptor beta chain was profiled in a study of radiotherapy plus CTLA-4 blockade in lung cancer. Assay used: immunoSEQ multiplex PCR; TCRdb lists only in-frame clones, some missing. The sample lists approximately 77,000 clones, about 80% seen once, with 0.79% in the top ten. Germline V gives CDR1 SQVTM, CDR2 ANQGSEA. V was pared by 7 bases and J by 2 bases, with 17 bases between. The CDR3 length is 14 residues. V is TRBV29-1 and J is TRBJ2-5; D is possibly TRBD1 (6 bases). The TCR was taken from a human donor with non-small cell lung cancer who had stable disease on radiotherapy plus ipilimumab. Sequenced material: peripheral blood, taken from a patient treated with radiotherapy plus ipilimumab. CDR3: CSAKPGQKQETQYF. The CDR3 region has the DNA TGCAGCGCCAAACCGGGACAAAAGCAAGAGACCCAGTACTTC.